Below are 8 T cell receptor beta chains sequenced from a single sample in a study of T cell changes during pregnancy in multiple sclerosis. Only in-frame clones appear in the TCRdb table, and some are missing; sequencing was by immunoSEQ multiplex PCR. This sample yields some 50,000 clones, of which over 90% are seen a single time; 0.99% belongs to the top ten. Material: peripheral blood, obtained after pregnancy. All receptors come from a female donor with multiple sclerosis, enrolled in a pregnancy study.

The CDR3 bases are TGTGCCAGCAGTTTTGCGGCGGCGGGGGTCAATGAGCAGTTCTTC. Residues: CASSFAAAGVNEQFF. The J gene is TRBJ2-1, the V gene TRBV6-5; 7 nucleotides align to TRBD2. CDR1 and CDR2 from the germline V gene are MNHEY and SVGAGI. The CDR3 is 15 amino acids. The ends lost 4 bases at V and 6 bases at J; junction bases unmatched: 9.

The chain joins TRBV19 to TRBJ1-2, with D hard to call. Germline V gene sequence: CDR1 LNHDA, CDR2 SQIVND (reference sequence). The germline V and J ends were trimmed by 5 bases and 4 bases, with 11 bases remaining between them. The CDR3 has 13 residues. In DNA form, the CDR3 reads TGTGCCAGTAGTTTCGCACAAATCTATGGCTACACCTTC. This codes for CASSFAQIYGYTF.

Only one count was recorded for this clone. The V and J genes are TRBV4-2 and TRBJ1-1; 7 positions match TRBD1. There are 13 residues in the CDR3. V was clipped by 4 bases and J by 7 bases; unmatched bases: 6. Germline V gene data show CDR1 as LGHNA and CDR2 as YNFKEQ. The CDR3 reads CASSRQGEGEAFF. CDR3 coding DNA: TGTGCCAGCAGCCGACAGGGTGAGGGTGAAGCTTTCTTT.

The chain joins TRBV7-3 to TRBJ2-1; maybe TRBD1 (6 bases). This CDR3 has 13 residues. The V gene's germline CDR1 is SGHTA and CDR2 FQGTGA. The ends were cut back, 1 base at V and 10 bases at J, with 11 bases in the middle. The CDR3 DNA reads TGTGCCAGCAGCTTAATACAGGGCACGGAGCAGTTCTTC. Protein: CASSLIQGTEQFF.

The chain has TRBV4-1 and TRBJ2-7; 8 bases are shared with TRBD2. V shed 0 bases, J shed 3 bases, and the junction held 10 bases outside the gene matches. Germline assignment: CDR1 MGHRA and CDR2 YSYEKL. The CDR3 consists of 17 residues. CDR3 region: CASSQDRGGREGYEQYF. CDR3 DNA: TGCGCCAGCAGCCAAGATCGCGGGGGGCGAGAGGGCTACGAGCAGTACTTC.

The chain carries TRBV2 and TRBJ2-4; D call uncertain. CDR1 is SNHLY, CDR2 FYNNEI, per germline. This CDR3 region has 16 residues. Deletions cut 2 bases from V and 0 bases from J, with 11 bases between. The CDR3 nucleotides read TGTGCCAGCAGTGAACGTCCCGGTTTAGCCAAAAACATTCAGTACTTC. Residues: CASSERPGLAKNIQYF.

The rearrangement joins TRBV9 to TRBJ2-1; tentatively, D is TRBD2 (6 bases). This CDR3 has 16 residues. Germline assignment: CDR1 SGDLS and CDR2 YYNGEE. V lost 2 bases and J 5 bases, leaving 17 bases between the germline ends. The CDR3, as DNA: TGTGCCAGCAGCGTTCAGCCGGGACTGACGCACAATGAGCAGTTCTTC. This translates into CASSVQPGLTHNEQFF.

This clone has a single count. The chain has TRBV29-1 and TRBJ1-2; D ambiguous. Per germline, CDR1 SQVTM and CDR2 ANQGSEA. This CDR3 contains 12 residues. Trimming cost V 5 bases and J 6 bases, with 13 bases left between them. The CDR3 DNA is TGCAGCGTTTCCTCAAGTGAGGATGGCTACACCTTC. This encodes CSVSSSEDGYTF.